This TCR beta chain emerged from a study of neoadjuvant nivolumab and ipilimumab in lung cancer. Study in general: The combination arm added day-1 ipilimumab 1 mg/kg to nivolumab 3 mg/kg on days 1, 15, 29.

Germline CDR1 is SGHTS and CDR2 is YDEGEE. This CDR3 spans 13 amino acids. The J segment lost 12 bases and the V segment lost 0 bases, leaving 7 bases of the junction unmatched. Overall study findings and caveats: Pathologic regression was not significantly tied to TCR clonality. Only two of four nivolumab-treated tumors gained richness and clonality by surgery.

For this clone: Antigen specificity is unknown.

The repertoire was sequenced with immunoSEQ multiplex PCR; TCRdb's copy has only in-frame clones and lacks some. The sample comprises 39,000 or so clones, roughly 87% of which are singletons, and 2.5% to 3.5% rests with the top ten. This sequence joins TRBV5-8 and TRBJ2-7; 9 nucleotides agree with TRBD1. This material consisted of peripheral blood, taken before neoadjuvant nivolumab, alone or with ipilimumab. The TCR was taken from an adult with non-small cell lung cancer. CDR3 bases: TGTGCCAGCAGCTTGGGACAGGGGGAAGGTCCGTACTTC. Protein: CASSLGQGEGPYF.